Below are 8 T cell receptor beta chains sequenced from a single sample in a study of blood T cell repertoires in COVID-19 (dated by TCRdb to 2018 to 2021). Libraries were prepared through the immunoSEQ multiplex PCR assay. Held by TCRdb, this immuneACCESS table contains in-frame sequences only and omits some clones. Under half of the omission traces to an unresolved V gene where checked; the cause of the rest is unknown. Present in this sample are 150,000 to 180,000 clones, 65% to 90% of which were seen just once. Of the sample, roughly 12% falls within the top ten clones. Sample: peripheral blood. Receptors originate from a woman in her fifties or sixties with COVID-19, enrolled during active disease.

V and J are TRBV18 and TRBJ1-2, with 7 nucleotides matching TRBD1. The CDR3 sequence is 13 residues long. After removal of 6 bases from V and 8 bases from J, the junction contained 9 bases not matched to a gene. Germline V gene lookup returns CDR1 KGHSH and CDR2 LQKENI. CDR3 DNA: TGTGCCAGCTCCCTCGACAGGGCTGGCGGCTACACCTTC. This sequence encodes CASSLDRAGGYTF.

The rearrangement links TRBV30 to TRBJ1-5; possible D gene TRBD1, 6 bases. The CDR3 has 16 amino acids. V lost 3 bases and J lost 0, with 15 bases in between. The germline gives CDR1 GTSNPN, CDR2 SVGIG (reference sequence). This CDR3 reads CAWSLDRKSSNQPQHF. The CDR3 bases are TGTGCCTGGAGCTTGGACAGAAAATCTAGCAATCAGCCCCAGCATTTT.

This chain joins TRBV19 and TRBJ2-3, with 7 positions matching TRBD2. The germline V gene encodes CDR1 LNHDA and CDR2 SQIVND (reference sequence). The CDR3 spans 14 residues. V shed 8 bases, J shed 6 bases, and the junction held 11 bases outside the gene matches. The CDR3 sequence: CASRRDGRFDTQYF. For the CDR3, the DNA is TGTGCCAGTCGAAGGGACGGGAGGTTTGATACGCAGTATTTT.

The CDR3 loop is CASSFPGTSSYEQFF. The DNA of the CDR3 is TGTGCCAGCAGTTTCCCCGGGACTAGCAGCTATGAGCAGTTCTTC. The genes are TRBV27 and TRBJ2-1; 9 bases are a match to TRBD2. With 3 bases clipped from V and 8 bases from J, the junction kept 8 bases outside the gene matches. CDR3 length equals 15 residues. Germline-derived CDR1 and CDR2 are MNHEY and SMNVEV (reference sequence).

This clone was observed once. The V gene is TRBV19, the J gene TRBJ2-4, with D perhaps TRBD1 (5 bases). Looked up from germline, CDR1 is LNHDA and CDR2 is SQIVND (reference sequence). The CDR3 has 14 residues. V was trimmed by 6 bases and J by 3 bases, leaving 12 bases between them. CDR3 sequence reads: CASSIDSYKNIQYF. CDR3 nucleotides: TGTGCCAGTAGCATTGACAGCTACAAAAACATTCAGTACTTC.

V is TRBV5-4 and J is TRBJ2-5; TRBD2 is a possible D gene (5 bases). The CDR3 runs 16 residues. V dropped 0 bases and J dropped 5 bases, with 17 bases sitting between them. CDR1 SGHNT and CDR2 YYREEE come from the germline V gene (reference sequence). CDR3 sequence (DNA): TGTGCCAGCAGCTTGGGGGGTAGTAGCGCTCGGGAGACCCAGTACTTC. Translating it yields CASSLGGSSARETQYF. The full variable domain, in which reference TRBV5-4 and TRBJ2-5 provide the parts outside the CDR3, is ETGVTQSPTHLIKTRGQQVTLRCSSQSGHNTVSWYQQALGQGPQFIFQYYREEENGRGNFPPRFSGLQFPNYSSELNVNALELDDSALYLCASSLGGSSARETQYFGPGTRLLVL.

The chain carries TRBV5-1 and TRBJ2-5; 8 bases agree with TRBD1. The CDR3 has 15 amino acids. Germline CDR1 SGHRS, CDR2 YFSETQ. V gave up 6 bases and J gave up 7 bases; unmatched junction bases: 14. The CDR3 spells CASTTTGAAAPTQYF. CDR3 coding DNA: TGCGCCAGCACGACGACAGGGGCCGCTGCGCCGACCCAGTACTTC.

V is TRBV18 and J is TRBJ2-5, with unresolved D. Germline-derived CDR1 and CDR2 are KGHSH and LQKENI. The CDR3 is 12 residues long. Trimming shortened V by 4 bases and J by 4 bases, and 7 bases separated the two germline ends. This CDR3 is CASSQARETQYF. Written as DNA, the CDR3 is TGTGCCAGCTCACAAGCGAGAGAGACCCAGTACTTC.